These 27 T cell receptor beta chains were sequenced from one sample in a study of vaccination effects on CD4 cells after COVID-19. Antigen-specific CD4+ T cell clonotypes were called by their expansion after viral peptide-pool culture in ViraFEST. A 10-day culture period preceded the isolation of CD4+ T cells. Recipients of the vaccine had no prior SARS-CoV-2 infection and negative nucleocapsid antibodies. Assay used: immunoSEQ multiplex PCR; TCRdb lists only in-frame clones, some missing. This sample carries 40,000 to 45,000 clones, roughly 79% of them seen once, and the ten largest clones take more than 10%. These receptors are not linked to any known antigen. Source: CD4+ T cells from PBMCs cultured with SARS-CoV-2 spike peptides, taken before COVID-19 vaccination. All receptors derive from a human donor who received a COVID-19 vaccine.

This clone was seen only once. This rearrangement joins TRBV2 to TRBJ2-5; D might be TRBD2 (6 bases). Deletions cut 8 bases from V and 5 bases from J, with 21 bases between. The germline V gene encodes CDR1 SNHLY and CDR2 FYNNEI. This CDR3 is 15 amino acids long. The CDR3 region is CASADGGVGTETQYF. CDR3 nucleotide sequence: TGTGCCAGCGCCGACGGAGGGGTCGGGACCGAGACCCAGTACTTC.

V gene TRBV11-1 combines with J gene TRBJ1-4, with D perhaps matching TRBD1 (5 bases). The CDR3 contains 14 residues. Between the trimmed V and J ends, which lost 5 bases and 8 bases, there was a span of 15 bases. In germline, CDR1 is SGHAT, CDR2 FQDESV (reference sequence). CDR3 nucleotide sequence: TGTGCCAGCAGCCCAGGGACCGCGGGAGAAAAACTGTTTTTT. Translating it yields CASSPGTAGEKLFF.

The chain uses TRBV20-1 and TRBJ2-7; 10 bases map to TRBD2. Per germline, CDR1 DFQATT and CDR2 SNEGSKA (reference sequence). This CDR3 is 14 amino acids long. With V trimmed by 3 bases and J by 7 bases, 9 bases remained unmatched. CDR3: CSASSGGPSGEQYV. The DNA for the CDR3 is TGCAGTGCTAGTAGCGGGGGGCCCTCGGGGGAGCAGTACGTC.

The gene calls are TRBV27 and TRBJ1-2; TRBD1 might be the D (5 bases). The V gene lost 4 bases and the J gene lost 8 bases, with 20 bases spanning the gap. The CDR3 is made up of 15 amino acids. CDR1 and CDR2 (germline): MNHEY, SMNVEV (reference sequence). CDR3 nucleotides: TGTGCCAGCAGTTACCAAAACAGGCTATCGGAGGGCTACACCTTC. Amino acids: CASSYQNRLSEGYTF.

The J gene is TRBJ2-3, the V gene TRBV2; the D call may be TRBD1 or TRBD2 (6 bases each). This CDR3 comprises 14 residues. Germline lookup yields CDR1 SNHLY and CDR2 FYNNEI. Between the trimmed V and J ends, which lost 4 bases and 3 bases, there was a span of 11 bases. As DNA, the CDR3 is TGTGCCAGCAGTGGGGGGCTAGCGACAGATACGCAGTATTTT. Translating it yields CASSGGLATDTQYF.

The rearrangement uses TRBV6-2 or TRBV6-3 and TRBJ1-4, with a possible D match to TRBD1 (6 bases). Germline CDR1 is MNHEY and CDR2 is SVGEGT. The CDR3 has 15 amino acids. V was shortened by 6 bases and J by 2 bases, with 13 bases between the two germline ends. The CDR3 DNA follows: TGTGCCAGCAGCGATCGGGGGGCGACTAATGAAAAACTGTTTTTT. This translates into CASSDRGATNEKLFF.

CDR3: CASMGWTANTEAFF. The DNA of the CDR3 is TGTGCCAGTATGGGATGGACAGCGAACACTGAAGCTTTCTTT. The genes are TRBV27 and TRBJ1-1, with D possibly matching TRBD1 (6 bases). This CDR3 comprises 14 residues. Germline V gene data show CDR1 as MNHEY and CDR2 as SMNVEV (reference sequence). Trimming left V 9 bases short and J 1 base short, with 15 bases between.

The chain couples TRBV28 to TRBJ2-2, with 8 bases matching TRBD1. J lost 6 bases, V lost 11 bases, and 14 bases had no gene match. This CDR3 contains 15 residues. Germline V lookup: CDR1 MDHEN, CDR2 SYDVKM. The CDR3 bases are TGTGCCGGTTCTTCAGGGGGCGGTTTCGCCGGGGAGCTGTTTTTT. Its translation is CAGSSGGGFAGELFF.

The rearrangement joins TRBV20-1 to TRBJ2-3; D gene ambiguous. With 3 bases removed from V and 5 bases from J, the gap between germline ends came to 15 bases. CDR1 and CDR2 (germline): DFQATT, SNEGSKA (reference sequence). The CDR3 sequence is 14 residues long. The DNA of the CDR3 is TGCAGTGCTAGTCGGGCCCGCTTGGAAGATACGCAGTATTTT. Translation: CSASRARLEDTQYF.

In its sample, this clone was seen once. This rearrangement joins TRBV27 to TRBJ1-5; 7 bases line up with TRBD1. The CDR3 spans 14 residues. V gave up 5 bases and J gave up 2 bases; unmatched junction bases: 3. The germline V gene encodes CDR1 MNHEY and CDR2 SMNVEV (reference sequence). In DNA form, the CDR3 reads TGTGCCAGCAGTCAAGACAGGGGCAATCAGCCCCAGCATTTT. This codes for CASSQDRGNQPQHF.

This clone was seen only a few times. The CDR3 is CASSFGGGKQHF. DNA of the CDR3: TGTGCCAGCAGCTTTGGAGGGGGGAAGCAGCATTTT. This chain links TRBV7-2 with TRBJ1-5, with a tentative D call TRBD1 (6 bases). Germline V lookup: CDR1 SGHTA, CDR2 FQGNSA. This CDR3 has 12 amino acids. The V and J ends lost 3 bases and 13 bases respectively, with 13 bases between them.

This rearrangement joins TRBV18 to TRBJ2-5; 9 bases are shared with TRBD1. There are 13 residues in the CDR3. V was clipped by 6 bases and J by 5 bases; unmatched bases: 4. The germline gives CDR1 KGHSH, CDR2 LQKENI. CDR3 amino acids: CASSRQGGETQYF. Here the CDR3 DNA reads TGTGCCAGCTCGCGACAGGGGGGGGAGACCCAGTACTTC.

V gene TRBV6-5 combines with J gene TRBJ2-7; the D is unclear. The CDR3 spans 14 residues. Germline V lookup: CDR1 MNHEY, CDR2 SVGAGI. With 2 bases removed from V and 3 bases from J, the gap between germline ends came to 11 bases. CDR3 DNA sequence: TGTGCCAGCAGTTACGGGGTATACGGCTACGAGCAGTACGTC. This encodes CASSYGVYGYEQYV.

This chain joins TRBV14 and TRBJ1-1; 7 bases fit TRBD1. With V trimmed by 5 bases and J by 6 bases, 9 bases remained unmatched. The CDR3 is 14 residues long. CDR1 and CDR2 from the germline V gene are SGHDN and FVKESK. The CDR3 here is CASSTKTGIAEAFF. The DNA for the CDR3 is TGTGCCAGCAGCACCAAGACAGGGATCGCTGAAGCTTTCTTT.

V and J are TRBV28 and TRBJ2-3; D is perhaps TRBD2 (7 bases). V lost 10 bases, J lost 4 bases, and 15 bases lay in between. The length of the CDR3 is 13 residues. Germline V lookup: CDR1 MDHEN, CDR2 SYDVKM. The CDR3 DNA reads TGTGCCACTAAAGGGGGGGGCGCAGATACGCAGTATTTT. Translation: CATKGGGADTQYF.

This clone has a single count. The rearrangement uses TRBV7-2 and TRBJ1-2; 8 nucleotides match TRBD1. Unmatched junction bases numbered 10, after V lost 8 bases and J lost 5 bases. CDR1 and CDR2 (germline): SGHTA, FQGNSA. There are 14 residues in the CDR3. Here the CDR3 reads CASGDRGQGYGYTF. In DNA, the CDR3 is TGTGCCAGCGGAGACAGGGGACAAGGATATGGCTACACCTTC.

This clone has more than one count but fewer than ten. The chain couples TRBV27 to TRBJ1-5, with D possibly matching TRBD1 (5 bases). V dropped 3 bases and J dropped 5 bases, with 14 bases sitting between them. CDR1 MNHEY and CDR2 SMNVEV come from the germline V gene (reference sequence). There are 15 residues in the CDR3. Here the CDR3 DNA reads TGTGCCAGCAGTTTGGCTGGGGGTCCGTATCAGCCCCAGCATTTT. It specifies CASSLAGGPYQPQHF.

V is TRBV5-1 and J is TRBJ1-5; a possible D gene is TRBD1 (5 bases). This CDR3 spans 14 amino acids. Between the trimmed V and J ends, which lost 4 bases and 4 bases, there was a span of 12 bases. Germline loops: CDR1 SGHRS, CDR2 YFSETQ. CDR3 loop: CASSPGQENQPQHF. CDR3 nucleotide sequence: TGCGCCAGCAGCCCCGGACAAGAAAATCAGCCCCAGCATTTT.

V is TRBV27 and J is TRBJ1-4, with 9 bases fitting TRBD1. J was trimmed by 0 bases and V by 6 bases; bases with no gene match: 11. The germline V gene encodes CDR1 MNHEY and CDR2 SMNVEV (reference sequence). The CDR3 is 18 amino acids. This chain's CDR3 is CASRRTGAMLATNEKLFF. CDR3 bases: TGTGCCAGCAGGCGGACAGGGGCAATGCTAGCAACTAATGAAAAACTGTTTTTT.

This rearrangement joins TRBV28 to TRBJ2-3; a possible D gene is TRBD2 (6 bases). Trimming took 6 bases from V and 4 from J, leaving 17 bases between them. The germline CDR1 and CDR2 sequences are MDHEN and SYDVKM. The length of the CDR3 is 15 residues. As DNA, the CDR3 is TGTGCCAGCAGCCCAATTCTAGCGCTCGCAGATACGCAGTATTTT. Translating gives CASSPILALADTQYF.

This chain connects TRBV6-5 to TRBJ1-2; D remains ambiguous. The germline gives CDR1 MNHEY, CDR2 SVGAGI. The CDR3 loop spans 14 amino acids. V gave up 2 bases and J gave up 0 bases, with 7 bases separating them. The CDR3 loop reads CASSYTATNYGYTF. The CDR3 DNA follows: TGTGCCAGCAGTTACACAGCCACTAACTATGGCTACACCTTC.

The count of this clone is one. This chain links TRBV18 with TRBJ1-5; a weak D match, TRBD1 (6 bases). Per germline, CDR1 KGHSH and CDR2 LQKENI. Trimming left V 4 bases short and J 0 bases short, with 7 bases between. The CDR3 spans 14 residues. This CDR3 is CASSQGGSNQPQHF. In DNA form, the CDR3 reads TGTGCCAGCTCACAAGGGGGTAGCAATCAGCCCCAGCATTTT.

The chain combines TRBV3-1 (or the pseudogene TRBV3-2) with TRBJ2-2; 7 bases match TRBD2. The CDR3 runs to 14 residues. Germline-derived CDR1 and CDR2 are LGHDT and YNNKEL (reference sequence). V lost 4 bases to trimming and J lost 6 bases; unmatched junction nucleotides: 5. The chain's CDR3 is CASSRGGYSGELFF. The CDR3 DNA follows: TGTGCCAGCAGCCGGGGAGGGTATTCCGGGGAGCTGTTTTTT.

DNA for the CDR3: TGCGCCAGCAGCTTGTCAGTCATTGAGGGCACTGAAGCTTTCTTT. Encoded protein: CASSLSVIEGTEAFF. The genes are TRBV5-1 and TRBJ1-1, with D uncertain. Trimming took off 1 base at V and 4 bases at J, with 14 bases between the two ends. Germline V gene sequence: CDR1 SGHRS, CDR2 YFSETQ. CDR3 length equals 15 residues.

This rearrangement joins TRBV7-3 to TRBJ2-2; no clear D gene. There are 12 residues in the CDR3. Germline V gives CDR1 SGHTA, CDR2 FQGTGA. Trimming cost V 5 bases and J 6 bases, with 7 bases left between them. In DNA form, the CDR3 reads TGTGCCAGCAGCCACGCAGCCGGGGAGCTGTTTTTT. It specifies CASSHAAGELFF.

The chain carries TRBV2 and TRBJ2-5, with 9 positions matching TRBD2. This CDR3 is built from 16 residues. Germline-derived CDR1 and CDR2 are SNHLY and FYNNEI. V was pared by 1 base and J by 5 bases, with 8 bases of the junction left unmatched. The CDR3 region is CASSEDGRGGQETQYF. CDR3 DNA sequence: TGTGCCAGCAGTGAAGACGGGCGGGGGGGCCAGGAGACCCAGTACTTC.

The gene calls are TRBV30 and TRBJ2-1; 7 bases are shared with TRBD1. V was clipped by 3 bases and J by 7 bases; unmatched bases: 9. CDR1 GTSNPN and CDR2 SVGIG come from the germline V gene (reference sequence). The CDR3 consists of 14 residues. CDR3 sequence reads: CAWSVTGWGNEQFF. In DNA, the CDR3 is TGTGCCTGGAGCGTGACAGGGTGGGGGAATGAGCAGTTCTTC.